This T cell receptor beta chain was recovered during a study of a mutant IDH1 vaccine in newly diagnosed glioma. As for time point: week 23, last vaccination. Mutant IDH1 20-mer peptide, at 300 ug, made up each vaccine dose, with topical imiquimod. As regards this clone: No antigen is known for it.

The repertoire was sequenced with immunoSEQ multiplex PCR; TCRdb's copy has only in-frame clones and lacks some. The table shows 35,000 to 55,000 clones, with roughly 83% occurring only once. This CDR3 has 14 residues. The V end lost 6 bases, the J end lost 5 bases, and 16 bases lay between the germline ends. The V gene's germline CDR1 is MDHEN and CDR2 SYDVKM. This sequence was found in a woman under 30 with glioma. Some clones in this sample may be carry-over from other donors' samples. The chain employs TRBV28 and TRBJ2-5; D might be TRBD1 (5 bases). Specimen: PBMCs, collected from a glioma patient whose treatment included an IDH1 peptide vaccine. For the CDR3, the DNA is TGTGCCAGCAGCCCACAGGTTGGACGGGAGACCCAGTACTTC. This sequence encodes CASSPQVGRETQYF.